This TCR beta chain was identified during a study of T cells in Graves' hyperthyroidism and ophthalmopathy. The CDR3 is 15 residues long. Per the germline V gene, CDR1 is MNHEY and CDR2 is SMNVEV (reference sequence). Germline trimming cut 8 bases from V and 4 bases from J; bases unmatched to any gene: 9. A roughly 9.3 ml volume of fresh peripheral blood provided the PBMCs. Note on this clonotype: Its target is unknown.

Amplification of TCR beta CDR3 regions was performed using RNA transcripts as template. In the first-round RT-PCR of the TCR CDR3, the HTBI primer set was used. A single record per CDR3 protein comes from TCRdb applying MiXCR to the multiplex PCR reads. The data show over 450,000 distinct CDR3 sequences, 17% seen once. Overall study findings and caveats: Most thyroid clonotypes expanded above 0.001 were also detected in blood.

Sequenced sample: blood. The receptor was derived from a woman aged 18 to 35 with Graves' ophthalmopathy. The V gene is TRBV27, the J gene TRBJ2-4, with 9 bases that match TRBD1. CDR3 nucleotides: TGTGCCAGCCAACAGGGGGCAGGGGGTAAAAACATTCAGTACTTC. This translates into CASQQGAGGKNIQYF.